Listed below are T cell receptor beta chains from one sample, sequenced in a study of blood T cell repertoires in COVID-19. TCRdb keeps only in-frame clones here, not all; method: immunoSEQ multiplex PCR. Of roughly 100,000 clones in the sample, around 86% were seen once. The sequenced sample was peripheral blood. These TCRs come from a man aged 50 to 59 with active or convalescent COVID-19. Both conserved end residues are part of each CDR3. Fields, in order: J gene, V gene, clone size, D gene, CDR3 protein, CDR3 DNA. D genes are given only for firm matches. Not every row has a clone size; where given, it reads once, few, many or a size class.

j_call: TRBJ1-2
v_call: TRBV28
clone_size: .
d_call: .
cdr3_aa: CASSTGTPNYGYTF
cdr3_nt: TGTGCCAGCAGCACAGGGACACCCAACTATGGCTACACCTTC

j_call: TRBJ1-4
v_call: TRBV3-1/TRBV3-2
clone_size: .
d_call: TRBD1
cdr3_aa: CASSQGGTVEEKLFF
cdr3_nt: TGTGCCAGCAGCCAAGGTGGGACAGTCGAGGAAAAACTGTTTTTT

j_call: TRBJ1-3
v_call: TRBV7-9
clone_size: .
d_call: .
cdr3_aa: CASSAPGHSGNTIYF
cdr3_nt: TGTGCCAGCAGCGCCCCTGGACACTCTGGAAACACCATATATTTT

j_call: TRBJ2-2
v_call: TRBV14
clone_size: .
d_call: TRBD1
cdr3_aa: CASGQGNTGELFF
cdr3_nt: TGTGCCAGCGGACAGGGGAACACCGGGGAGCTGTTTTTT

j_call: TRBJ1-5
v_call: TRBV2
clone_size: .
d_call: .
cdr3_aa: CASTPREANQPQHF
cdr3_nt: TGTGCCAGCACCCCCCGGGAGGCTAATCAGCCCCAGCATTTT

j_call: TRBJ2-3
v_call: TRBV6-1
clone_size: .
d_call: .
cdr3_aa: CASSEAQVLADTQYF
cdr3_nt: TGTGCCAGCAGTGAAGCCCAGGTGCTGGCAGATACGCAGTATTTT

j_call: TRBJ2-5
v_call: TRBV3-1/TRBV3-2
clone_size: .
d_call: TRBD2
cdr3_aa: CASSLGTSLVAAQYF
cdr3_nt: TGTGCCAGCAGCCTAGGGACTAGCCTGGTGGCAGCCCAGTACTTC

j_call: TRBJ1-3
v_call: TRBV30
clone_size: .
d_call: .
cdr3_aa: CAWIPGNSRNTIYF
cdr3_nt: TGTGCCTGGATACCCGGGAATTCGAGAAACACCATATATTTT

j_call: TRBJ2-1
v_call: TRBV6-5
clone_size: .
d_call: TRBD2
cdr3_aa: CASWAGGPNEQFF
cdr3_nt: TGTGCCAGCTGGGCGGGGGGGCCAAATGAGCAGTTCTTC

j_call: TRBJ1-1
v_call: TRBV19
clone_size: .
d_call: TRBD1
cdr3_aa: CASSEAGTGSNTEAFF
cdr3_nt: TGTGCCAGTAGTGAAGCCGGGACAGGTTCGAACACTGAAGCTTTCTTT

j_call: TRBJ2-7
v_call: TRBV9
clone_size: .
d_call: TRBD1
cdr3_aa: CASSPYPWTGGNEQYF
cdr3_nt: TGTGCCAGCAGCCCCTATCCTTGGACAGGGGGCAACGAGCAGTACTTC

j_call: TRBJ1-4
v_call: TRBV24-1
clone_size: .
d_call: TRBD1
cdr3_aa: CATSPGQPNEKLFF
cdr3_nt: TGTGCCACCAGTCCGGGACAGCCTAATGAAAAACTGTTTTTT

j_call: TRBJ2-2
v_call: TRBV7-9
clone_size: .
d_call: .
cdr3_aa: CASSLEAGGTGELFF
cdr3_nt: TGTGCCAGCAGCTTAGAGGCGGGCGGGACCGGGGAGCTGTTTTTT

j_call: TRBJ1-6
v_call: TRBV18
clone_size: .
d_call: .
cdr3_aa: CASSPQGNDSPLHF
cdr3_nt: TGTGCCAGCTCACCACAGGGGAATGATTCACCCCTCCACTTT

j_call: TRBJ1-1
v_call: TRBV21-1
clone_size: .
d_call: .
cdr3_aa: CASSIRGLTDRMNTEAFF
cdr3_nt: TGTGCCAGCAGCATAAGGGGGTTGACAGACAGGATGAACACTGAAGCTTTCTTT

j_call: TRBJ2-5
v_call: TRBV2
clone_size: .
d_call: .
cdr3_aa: CASSEVWLAKETQYF
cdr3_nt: TGTGCCAGCAGTGAAGTATGGCTAGCGAAAGAGACCCAGTACTTC

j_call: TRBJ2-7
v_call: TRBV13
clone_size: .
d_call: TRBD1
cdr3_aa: CASSAPTGTVSYEQYF
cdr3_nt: TGTGCCAGCAGCGCCCCAACCGGGACAGTCTCCTACGAGCAGTACTTC

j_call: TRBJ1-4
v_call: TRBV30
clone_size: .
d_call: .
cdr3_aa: CAWSALEKLFF
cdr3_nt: TGTGCCTGGAGTGCCCTAGAAAAACTGTTTTTT

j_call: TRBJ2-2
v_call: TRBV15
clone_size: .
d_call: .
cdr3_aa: CATSRDTGGGELFF
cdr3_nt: TGTGCCACCAGCAGAGATACCGGGGGCGGGGAGCTGTTTTTT

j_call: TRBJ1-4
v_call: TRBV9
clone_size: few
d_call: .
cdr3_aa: CASSVAPLDEKLFF
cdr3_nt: TGTGCCAGCAGCGTAGCTCCCCTAGATGAAAAACTGTTTTTT

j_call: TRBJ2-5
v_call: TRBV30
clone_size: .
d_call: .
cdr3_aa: CAWSAWGGHETQYF
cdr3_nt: TGTGCCTGGAGTGCGTGGGGGGGCCACGAGACCCAGTACTTC

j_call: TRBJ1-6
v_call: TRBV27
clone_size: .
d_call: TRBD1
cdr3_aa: CASSSVTGAINSPLHF
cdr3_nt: TGTGCCAGCAGTTCCGTGACAGGGGCCATAAATTCACCCCTCCACTTT

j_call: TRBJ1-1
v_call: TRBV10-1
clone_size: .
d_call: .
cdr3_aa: CASSEQGSNTEAFF
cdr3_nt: TGCGCCAGCAGTGAGCAGGGGTCGAACACTGAAGCTTTCTTT

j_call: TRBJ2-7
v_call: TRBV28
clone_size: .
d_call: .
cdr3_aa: CASSTEGGAYEQYF
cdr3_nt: TGTGCCAGCAGTACCGAGGGGGGGGCCTACGAGCAGTACTTC

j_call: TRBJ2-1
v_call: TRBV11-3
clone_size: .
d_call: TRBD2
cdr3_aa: CASSSSGGASYNEQFF
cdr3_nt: TGTGCCAGCAGCTCTAGCGGGGGGGCCTCCTACAATGAGCAGTTCTTC

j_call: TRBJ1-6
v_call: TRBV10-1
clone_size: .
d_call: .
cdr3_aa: CASSDIPDERHNSPLHF
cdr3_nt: TGCGCCAGCAGTGACATACCCGACGAGAGGCATAATTCACCCCTCCACTTT

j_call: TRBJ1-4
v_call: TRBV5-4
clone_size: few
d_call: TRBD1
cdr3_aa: CASSSGSGTGNEKLFF
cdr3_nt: TGTGCCAGCAGCTCGGGCTCCGGGACAGGGAATGAAAAACTGTTTTTT

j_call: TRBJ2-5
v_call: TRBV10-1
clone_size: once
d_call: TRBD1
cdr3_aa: CASSPSGTGEETQYF
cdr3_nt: TGCGCCAGCAGCCCCTCCGGGACAGGGGAGGAGACCCAGTACTTC

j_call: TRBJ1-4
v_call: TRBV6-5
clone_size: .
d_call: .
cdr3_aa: CASSYSYREDEKLFF
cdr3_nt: TGTGCCAGCAGTTACTCCTACAGGGAAGACGAAAAACTGTTTTTT

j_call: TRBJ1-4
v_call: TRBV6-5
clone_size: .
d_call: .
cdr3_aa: CASRSSTNEKLFF
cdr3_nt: TGTGCCAGTAGGAGTTCAACTAATGAAAAACTGTTTTTT

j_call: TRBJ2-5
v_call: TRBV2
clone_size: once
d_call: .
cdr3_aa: CASSLDAGETQYF
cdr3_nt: TGTGCCAGCAGCCTCGATGCAGGGGAGACCCAGTACTTC

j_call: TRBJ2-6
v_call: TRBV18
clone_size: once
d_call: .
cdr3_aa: CASSPPTGQFSGANVLTF
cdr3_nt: TGTGCCAGCTCACCTCCTACAGGCCAATTCTCTGGGGCCAACGTCCTGACTTTC

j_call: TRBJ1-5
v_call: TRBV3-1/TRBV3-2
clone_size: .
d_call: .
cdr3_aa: CASSQSQGQPQHF
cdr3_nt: TGTGCCAGCAGCCAATCCCAGGGACAGCCCCAGCATTTT

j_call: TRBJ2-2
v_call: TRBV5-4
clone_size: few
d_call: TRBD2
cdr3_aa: CASSSGLEEAGELFF
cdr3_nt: TGTGCCAGCAGCTCAGGACTAGAGGAAGCCGGGGAGCTGTTTTTT

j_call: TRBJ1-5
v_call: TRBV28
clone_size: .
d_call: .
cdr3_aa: CASRWGDQPQHF
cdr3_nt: TGTGCCAGCAGATGGGGAGATCAGCCCCAGCATTTT

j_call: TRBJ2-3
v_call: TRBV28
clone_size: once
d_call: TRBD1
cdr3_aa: CASKGGTTDTQYF
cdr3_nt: TGTGCCAGCAAAGGGGGCACAACAGATACGCAGTATTTT

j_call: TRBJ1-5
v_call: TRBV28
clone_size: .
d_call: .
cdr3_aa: CASSRDSNQPQHF
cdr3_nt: TGTGCCAGCAGTCGGGACTCTAATCAGCCCCAGCATTTT

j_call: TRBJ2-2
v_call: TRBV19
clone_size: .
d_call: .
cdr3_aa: CASSGRRGTGELFF
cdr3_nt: TGTGCCAGTAGTGGTCGCAGGGGCACCGGGGAGCTGTTTTTT

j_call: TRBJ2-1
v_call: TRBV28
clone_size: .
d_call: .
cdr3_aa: CASNPNEGRNIEQFF
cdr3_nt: TGTGCCAGCAATCCTAATGAGGGTCGCAATATTGAGCAGTTCTTC

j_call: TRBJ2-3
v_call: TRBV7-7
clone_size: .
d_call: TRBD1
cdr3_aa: CASSLGTGATDTQYF
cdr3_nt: TGTGCCAGCAGCTTAGGGACAGGAGCCACAGATACGCAGTATTTT

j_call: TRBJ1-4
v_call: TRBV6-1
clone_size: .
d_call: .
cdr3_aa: CASSEPGATNEKLFF
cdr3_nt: TGTGCCAGCAGTGAACCGGGAGCAACTAATGAAAAACTGTTTTTT

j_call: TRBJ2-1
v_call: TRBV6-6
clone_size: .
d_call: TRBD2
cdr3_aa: CASSSGGGNEQFF
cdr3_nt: TGTGCCAGCAGTAGCGGGGGAGGCAATGAGCAGTTCTTC

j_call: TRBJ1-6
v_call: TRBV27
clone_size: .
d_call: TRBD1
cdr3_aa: CASSFSPLGQANYNSPLHF
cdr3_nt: TGTGCCAGCAGTTTTTCGCCCCTCGGACAGGCTAATTATAATTCACCCCTCCACTTT

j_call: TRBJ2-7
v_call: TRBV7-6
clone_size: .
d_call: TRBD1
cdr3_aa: CASSLQAIGTGSYEQYF
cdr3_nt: TGTGCCAGCAGCTTACAAGCGATAGGGACAGGCTCCTACGAGCAGTACTTC

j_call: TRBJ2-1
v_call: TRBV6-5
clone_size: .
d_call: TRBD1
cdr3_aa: CASQTGTNEQFF
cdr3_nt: TGTGCCAGTCAGACAGGGACCAATGAGCAGTTCTTC

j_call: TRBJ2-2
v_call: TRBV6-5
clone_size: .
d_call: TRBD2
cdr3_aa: CASRKTSGEGGELFF
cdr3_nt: TGTGCCAGCAGGAAGACTAGCGGGGAGGGCGGGGAGCTGTTTTTT

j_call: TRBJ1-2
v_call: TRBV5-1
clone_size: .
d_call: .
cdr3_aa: CASSLDSPFRGYTF
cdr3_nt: TGCGCCAGCAGCCTCGACAGTCCCTTCAGGGGCTACACCTTC

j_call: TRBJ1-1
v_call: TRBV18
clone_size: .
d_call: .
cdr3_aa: CASSPPMGQNTEAFF
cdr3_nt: TGTGCCAGCTCACCACCGATGGGACAGAACACTGAAGCTTTCTTT

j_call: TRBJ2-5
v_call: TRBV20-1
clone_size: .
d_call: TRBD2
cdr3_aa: CSASVLAGGETQYF
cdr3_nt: TGCAGTGCTAGTGTACTAGCGGGGGGGGAGACCCAGTACTTC

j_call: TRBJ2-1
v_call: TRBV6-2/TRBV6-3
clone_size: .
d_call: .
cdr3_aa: CASSYSVEEQFF
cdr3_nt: TGTGCCAGCAGTTACTCGGTTGAGGAGCAGTTCTTC

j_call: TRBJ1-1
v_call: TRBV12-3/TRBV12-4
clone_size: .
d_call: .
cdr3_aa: CASSSYTEAFF
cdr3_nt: TGTGCCAGCAGTTCCTACACTGAAGCTTTCTTT

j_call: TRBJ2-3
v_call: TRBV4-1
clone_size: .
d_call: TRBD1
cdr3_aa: CASSQGDRGRTDTQYF
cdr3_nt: TGCGCCAGCAGCCAAGGGGACAGGGGGCGCACAGATACGCAGTATTTT

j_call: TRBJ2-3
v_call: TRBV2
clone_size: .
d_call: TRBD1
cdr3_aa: CASSIQGAGTDTQYF
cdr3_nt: TGTGCCAGCAGTATCCAGGGGGCGGGCACAGATACGCAGTATTTT

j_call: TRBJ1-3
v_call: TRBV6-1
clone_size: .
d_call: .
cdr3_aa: CASSESGNTIYF
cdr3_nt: TGTGCCAGCAGTGAATCGGGAAACACCATATATTTT

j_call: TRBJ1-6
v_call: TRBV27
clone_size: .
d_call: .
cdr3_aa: CASSLYGGNSPLHF
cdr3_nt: TGTGCCAGCAGTTTATATGGAGGTAATTCACCCCTCCACTTT

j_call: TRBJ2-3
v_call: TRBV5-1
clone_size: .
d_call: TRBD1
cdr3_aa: CASSQGQGASDTQYF
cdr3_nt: TGCGCCAGCAGCCAGGGACAGGGGGCTTCAGATACGCAGTATTTT